Given below is one T cell receptor (beta chain) in context. This CDR3 is 15 amino acids long. V dropped 1 base and J dropped 5; count of bases not matched to a gene: 8. Germline V gene sequence: CDR1 LGHNA, CDR2 YNFKEQ. This sample stems from a study of T cell changes during pregnancy in multiple sclerosis. Generated by immunoSEQ multiplex PCR, the TCRdb table keeps only in-frame clones and is missing some. The sample has over 25,000 clones; 88% are singletons. The clonotype comes from a female donor with multiple sclerosis, enrolled in a pregnancy study. The source was CD8+ T cells from peripheral blood mononuclear cells, collected in the second trimester of pregnancy. The rearrangement joins TRBV4-2 to TRBJ2-7, with TRBD2 identical over 7 bases. The CDR3 nucleotides read TGTGCCAGCAGCCAAGTCATGTCTAGCGGCCACGAGCAGTACTTC. Encoded protein: CASSQVMSSGHEQYF.